What follows are 16 T cell receptor beta chains derived from one specimen sequenced in a study of OX40 agonist ivuxolimab in advanced cancers. The assay was immunoSEQ multiplex PCR, and TCRdb's table has in-frame clones only and misses some. There are 60,000 or so clones in the sample; roughly 82% occur only once, and about 2.4% lies in the top ten. Sequenced here: CD4+ or CD8+ T cells sorted from blood, sampled in a trial of the OX40 agonist ivuxolimab. The receptor set was obtained from an adult with an advanced solid tumor such as melanoma, head and neck, liver or kidney cancer.

V gene TRBV7-2 combines with J gene TRBJ2-2; maybe TRBD2 (6 bases). Germline values: CDR1 SGHTA, CDR2 FQGNSA. Trimming removed 1 base from V and 3 bases from J, with 12 bases in between. CDR3 length: 16 residues. The CDR3 DNA is TGTGCCAGCAGCTTAGAGTTGGGGACTTACACCGGGGAGCTGTTTTTT. Protein sequence: CASSLELGTYTGELFF.

The chain uses TRBV19 and TRBJ1-2; D might be TRBD1 (6 bases). Per germline, CDR1 LNHDA and CDR2 SQIVND (reference sequence). CDR3 size: 16 residues. The germline V and J ends were trimmed by 8 bases and 6 bases, with 25 bases remaining between them. The CDR3 DNA reads as TGTGCCAGTCATTCTGGGCCGGCGATGCCAGGGGATGGCTACACCTTC. Its protein product is CASHSGPAMPGDGYTF.

The chain employs TRBV11-3 and TRBJ2-7, with a weak D call TRBD2 (6 bases). Germline CDR1 SGHNT, CDR2 YENEEA. V dropped 1 base and J dropped 5 bases, with 9 bases sitting between them. The CDR3 covers 13 residues. CDR3 region: CASSLGRENEQYF. The CDR3, as DNA: TGTGCCAGCAGCTTAGGGCGGGAAAACGAGCAGTACTTC.

The gene calls are TRBV4-2 and TRBJ1-2; D possibly corresponds to TRBD1 (6 bases). The CDR3 is 18 amino acids. Germline V CDR1 and CDR2: LGHNA, YNFKEQ. V gave up 4 bases and J gave up 2 bases, with 23 bases separating them. CDR3 protein: CASSPWVTTGRVNYGYTF. The DNA for the CDR3 is TGTGCCAGCAGCCCCTGGGTCACAACAGGGCGCGTAAACTATGGCTACACCTTC.

The chain employs TRBV5-6 and TRBJ1-5; D might be TRBD1 (5 bases). The CDR3 consists of 17 residues. V shed 4 bases and J shed 2 bases, with 19 bases lying between them. CDR1 is SGHDT, CDR2 YYEEEE, per germline. In nucleotides, the CDR3 is TGTGCCAGCAGCATTCGACGGGGCCTTAAAGGCAATCAGCCCCAGCATTTT. Protein product: CASSIRRGLKGNQPQHF.

Turning to this clone: A read error may account for a junction end that differs from germline. The chain employs TRBV6-4 and TRBJ2-1, with 8 nucleotides matching TRBD2. Germline V gene data show CDR1 as MRHNA and CDR2 as SNTAGT. CDR3 length: 14 residues. The CDR3 sequence: CASSPSGSFNEQFF. The CDR3 DNA reads TGTGCCAGCAGCCCTAGCGGGTCCTTCAATGAGCAGTTCTTC.

This clone was observed a few times. The chain uses TRBV4-1 and TRBJ2-3, with D tentatively TRBD1 (5 bases). From germline, CDR1 is MGHRA and CDR2 YSYEKL. With 0 bases removed from V and 0 bases from J, the gap between germline ends came to 10 bases. CDR3 length: 16 residues. Here the CDR3 reads CASSQEAGYSTDTQYF. The DNA of the CDR3 is TGCGCCAGCAGCCAAGAAGCAGGGTACAGCACAGATACGCAGTATTTT.

The chain uses TRBV6-1 and TRBJ1-3; possibly TRBD1 for D (6 bases). This CDR3 is 13 amino acids long. CDR1 and CDR2 (germline): MNHNS, SASEGT. Deletions cut 8 bases from V and 0 bases from J, with 8 bases between. In DNA, the CDR3 is TGTGCCAGCTCAGGGGCCTCTGGAAACACCATATATTTT. The encoded protein is CASSGASGNTIYF.

This chain connects TRBV2 to TRBJ2-3, with 12 nucleotides matching TRBD2. V gave up 6 bases and J gave up 5 bases; unmatched junction bases: 6. Germline-derived CDR1 and CDR2 are SNHLY and FYNNEI. There are 15 residues in the CDR3. Here the CDR3 reads CASRLLAGGGDTQYF. As DNA, the CDR3 is TGTGCCAGCAGACTCCTAGCGGGGGGGGGAGATACGCAGTATTTT.

The chain couples TRBV5-1 to TRBJ2-3; 8 bases fit TRBD2. Germline V lookup: CDR1 SGHRS, CDR2 YFSETQ. The CDR3 length is 14 residues. With 4 bases clipped from V and 11 bases from J, the junction kept 12 bases outside the gene matches. In nucleotides, the CDR3 is TGCGCCAGCAGCCCGTCCCTTAGCGGGGAGGGGCAGTATTTT. Protein product: CASSPSLSGEGQYF.

In its sample, this clone was seen once. The rearrangement links TRBV7-3 to TRBJ1-1; 8 bases are shared with TRBD1. V was clipped by 5 bases and J by 11 bases; unmatched bases: 13. The germline gives CDR1 SGHTA, CDR2 FQGTGA. The CDR3 consists of 14 residues. The CDR3, as DNA: TGTGCCAGCAGCGAGGGACAGGAAACATCTGGGGCTTTCTTT. Translation: CASSEGQETSGAFF.

The chain uses TRBV7-2 and TRBJ1-4; TRBD1 aligns across 8 bases. From germline, CDR1 is SGHTA and CDR2 FQGNSA. After removal of 5 bases from V and 6 bases from J, the junction contained 5 bases not matched to a gene. There are 14 residues in the CDR3. As DNA, the CDR3 is TGTGCCAGCAGCCCGAGACAGGGGTATGAAAAACTGTTTTTT. Translating it yields CASSPRQGYEKLFF.

The CDR3 sequence: CASSYSTGGYGYTF. Written as DNA, the CDR3 is TGTGCCAGCAGTTACTCTACAGGGGGCTATGGCTACACCTTC. This chain uses TRBV6-5 with TRBJ1-2; 8 bases line up with TRBD1. The CDR3 length is 14 residues. Trimming removed 0 bases from V and 4 bases from J; junction bases left unmatched: 1. Germline V gives CDR1 MNHEY, CDR2 SVGAGI.

The chain combines TRBV27 with TRBJ2-3, with 15 bases identical to TRBD2. The CDR3 extends over 16 amino acids. V was clipped by 3 bases and J by 4 bases; unmatched bases: 2. CDR1 is MNHEY and CDR2 is SMNVEV in the germline V gene (reference sequence). The CDR3 is CASSFWTSGGADTQYF. In DNA form, the CDR3 reads TGTGCCAGCAGTTTCTGGACTAGCGGGGGGGCAGATACGCAGTATTTT.

The chain is built from TRBV5-1 and TRBJ2-1, with 9 nucleotides matching TRBD2. After removal of 2 bases from V and 6 bases from J, the junction contained 12 bases not matched to a gene. This CDR3 is built from 17 residues. In germline, CDR1 is SGHRS, CDR2 YFSETQ. The CDR3 here is CASSFRSGGPPPNEQFF. The CDR3 DNA reads TGCGCCAGCAGCTTCAGAAGCGGGGGGCCACCTCCCAATGAGCAGTTCTTC.

The chain combines TRBV5-4 with TRBJ2-1; D is perhaps TRBD1 (5 bases). Trimming shortened V by 5 bases and J by 2 bases, and 17 bases separated the two germline ends. CDR1 and CDR2 from the germline V gene are SGHNT and YYREEE (reference sequence). The CDR3 covers 16 residues. In nucleotides, the CDR3 is TGTGCCAGCAGAGCAGGGAACTCCCCGACCTACAATGAGCAGTTCTTC. Translating it yields CASRAGNSPTYNEQFF.